A single count supports the clone carrying this T cell receptor (beta chain). The protocol was immunoSEQ multiplex PCR, while the TCRdb copy is restricted to in-frame clones and leaves out a portion. The sample lists more than 250,000 clones; 80% to 90% were seen once. This sample was included in a study of blood T cell repertoires in COVID-19. Study context: T cells, B-cell-depleted T cells, or PBMCs supplied cDNA or gDNA.

The ends lost 6 bases at V and 9 bases at J; junction bases unmatched: 12. This CDR3 has 16 residues. Germline assignment: CDR1 ENHRY and CDR2 SYGVKD. This receptor was taken from a woman between 45 and 60 years old with COVID-19, enrolled during active disease. V is TRBV10-3 and J is TRBJ2-1, with TRBD2 identical over 12 bases. The sequenced sample consisted of peripheral blood. The DNA of the CDR3 is TGTGCCATCAGCCCCGGGCTAGCGGGAGGGAAGAGTGAGCAGTTCTTC. It encodes CAISPGLAGGKSEQFF.